The 7 T cell receptor beta chains listed next were all sequenced from one sample in a study of identifying expanded T cells in peripheral blood (dated by TCRdb to about 2019). The method was the immunoSEQ multiplex PCR assay. As stored in TCRdb, this immuneACCESS dataset retains in-frame rearrangements with V and J assigned. A fraction of the clones does not appear; measured against another copy, unresolved V genes explain less than half of the discrepancy, and the remainder lacks a known reason. This sample is represented by 100,000 to 150,000 clones; approximately 84% of them were singletons. The ten largest make up roughly 3.3% of the sample. The sequencing input was blood. These receptors all stem from a person aged 18 to 75 in good health.

The rearrangement joins TRBV5-1 to TRBJ2-7, with 8 bases identical to TRBD1. The germline V gene has CDR1 SGHRS and CDR2 YFSETQ. The V segment lost 5 bases and the J segment 1 base; nucleotides outside the gene matches: 5. The CDR3 sequence is 14 residues long. CDR3 coding DNA: TGCGCCAGCAGGACAGGGGAGTTGTCCTACGAGCAGTACTTC. Translating it yields CASRTGELSYEQYF.

The chain uses TRBV30 and TRBJ2-7; 9 bases line up with TRBD1. Germline V gene lookup returns CDR1 GTSNPN and CDR2 SVGIG (reference sequence). V gave up 4 bases and J gave up 2 bases; unmatched junction bases: 3. CDR3 length: 13 amino acids. The CDR3, as DNA: TGTGCCTGGAACCGGGACAGGGCCTACGAGCAGTACTTC. Translating gives CAWNRDRAYEQYF. Looking up the rest from reference TRBV30 and TRBJ2-7 gives the full variable domain: SQTIHQWPATLVQPVGSPLSLECTVEGTSNPNLYWYRQAAGRGLQLLFYSVGIGQISSEVPQNLSASRPQDRQFILSSKKLLLSDSGFYLCAWNRDRAYEQYFGPGTRLTVT.

CDR3 DNA: TGTGCCAGCAGCTTAGTATTCAGGGCAGGTCGTCGCGGCTACACCTTC. This sequence encodes CASSLVFRAGRRGYTF. This chain connects TRBV11-2 to TRBJ1-2; tentatively, D is TRBD1 (5 bases). The V and J ends lost 1 base and 8 bases respectively, with 20 bases between them. The germline V gene has CDR1 SGHAT and CDR2 FQNNGV. The CDR3 is 16 residues long.

The V call is TRBV6-6, the J call TRBJ1-4; TRBD1 matches 11 bases. Germline V gene lookup returns CDR1 MNHNY and CDR2 SVGAGI (reference sequence). The J segment lost 9 bases and the V segment lost 10 bases, leaving 7 bases of the junction unmatched. This CDR3 has 13 amino acids. CDR3 bases: TGTGCCACCTCCCCGGACAGGGGGCAAAAACTGTTTTTT. Translated, it gives CATSPDRGQKLFF.

This clone was counted a single time. The J gene is TRBJ1-1, the V gene TRBV30, with TRBD1 matching 7 bases. J gave up 4 bases and V 3 bases, and 5 bases lay outside the gene matches. This CDR3 contains 13 residues. Germline V CDR1 and CDR2: GTSNPN, SVGIG (reference sequence). CDR3 loop: CAWSRGGSTEAFF. The CDR3 nucleotides read TGTGCCTGGAGCAGGGGGGGTAGCACTGAAGCTTTCTTT.

The J gene is TRBJ1-6, the V gene TRBV15, with 11 bases matching TRBD1. Trimming cost V 0 bases and J 14 bases; bases outside gene matches: 6. This CDR3 is 15 amino acids long. The germline V gene has CDR1 LNHNV and CDR2 YYDKDF (reference sequence). The chain's CDR3 is CATSRERDRGISLHF. Written as DNA, the CDR3 is TGTGCCACCAGCAGAGAACGGGACAGGGGGATATCCCTCCACTTT.

By sample share, this clone is medium-sized. The rearrangement joins TRBV5-5 to TRBJ2-1, with D unresolved. The CDR3 length is 14 residues. Germline V gene sequence: CDR1 SGHKS, CDR2 YYEKEE (reference sequence). Trimming left V 0 bases short and J 6 bases short, with 10 bases between. CDR3 loop: CASSLVDSINEQFF. CDR3 bases: TGTGCCAGCAGCTTGGTAGACTCCATCAATGAGCAGTTCTTC.